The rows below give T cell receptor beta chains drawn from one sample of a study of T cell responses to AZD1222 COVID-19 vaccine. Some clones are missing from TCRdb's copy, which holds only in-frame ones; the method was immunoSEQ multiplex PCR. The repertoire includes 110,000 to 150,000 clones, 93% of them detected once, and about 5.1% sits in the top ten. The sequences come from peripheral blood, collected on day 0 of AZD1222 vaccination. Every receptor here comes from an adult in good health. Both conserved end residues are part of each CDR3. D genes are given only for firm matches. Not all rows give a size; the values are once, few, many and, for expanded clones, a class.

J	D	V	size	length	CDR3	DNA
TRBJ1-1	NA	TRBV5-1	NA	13	CASSLAGPTEAFF	TGCGCCAGCAGCTTGGCCGGGCCCACTGAAGCTTTCTTT
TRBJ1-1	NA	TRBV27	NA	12	CASSGRNTEAFF	TGTGCCAGCAGTGGAAGGAACACTGAAGCTTTCTTT
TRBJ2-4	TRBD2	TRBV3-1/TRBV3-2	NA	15	CASSLLAGGKNIQYF	TGTGCCAGCAGCCTCTTAGCGGGAGGGAAAAACATTCAGTACTTC
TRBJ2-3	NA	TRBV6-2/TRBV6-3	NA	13	CASSYSAHNTQYF	TGTGCCAGCAGTTACTCTGCCCACAATACGCAGTATTTT
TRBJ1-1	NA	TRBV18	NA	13	CASSPRGGEEAFF	TGTGCCAGCTCACCACGAGGGGGAGAGGAAGCTTTCTTT
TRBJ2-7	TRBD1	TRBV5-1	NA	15	CASRFRDRVVGEQYF	TGCGCCAGCAGGTTCCGGGACAGGGTTGTGGGCGAGCAGTACTTC
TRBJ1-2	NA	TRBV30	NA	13	CAWSLRSNYGYTF	TGTGCCTGGAGTTTGAGGAGTAACTATGGCTACACCTTC
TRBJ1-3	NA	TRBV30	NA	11	CAWSAFGTIYF	TGTGCCTGGAGTGCTTTTGGGACCATATATTTT
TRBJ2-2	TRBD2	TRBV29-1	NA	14	CSVGRGVNTGELFF	TGCAGCGTTGGCCGGGGGGTAAACACCGGGGAGCTGTTTTTT
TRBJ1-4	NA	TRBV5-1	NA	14	CASSLGILNEKLFF	TGCGCCAGCAGCTTGGGTATACTGAATGAAAAACTGTTTTTT
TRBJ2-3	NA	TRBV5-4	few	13	CASSSFYTDTQYF	TGTGCCAGCAGCTCCTTCTACACAGATACGCAGTATTTT
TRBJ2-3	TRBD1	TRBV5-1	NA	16	CASSLGQGGLTDTQYF	TGCGCCAGCAGCCTCGGACAGGGAGGTCTGACAGATACGCAGTATTTT
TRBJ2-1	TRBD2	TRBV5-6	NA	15	CASRSGSGRWDEQFF	TGTGCCAGCAGAAGTGGTAGCGGGAGGTGGGATGAGCAGTTCTTC
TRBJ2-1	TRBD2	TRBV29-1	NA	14	CSVEDVLGGGEQFF	TGCAGCGTTGAAGACGTTCTAGGCGGGGGTGAGCAGTTCTTC
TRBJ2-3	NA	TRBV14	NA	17	CASSQVSRRLSTDTQYF	TGTGCCAGCAGCCAAGTCAGCAGGCGACTTAGCACAGATACGCAGTATTTT
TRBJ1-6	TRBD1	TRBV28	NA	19	CASSLPGTALSSYNSPLHF	TGTGCCAGCAGTTTACCCGGGACAGCTTTAAGCTCCTATAATTCACCCCTCCACTTT
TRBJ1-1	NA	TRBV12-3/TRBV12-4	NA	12	CASGPGATEAFF	TGTGCCAGCGGTCCGGGGGCCACTGAAGCTTTCTTT
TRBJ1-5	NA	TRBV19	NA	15	CASSPRRGSNQPQHF	TGTGCCAGTAGTCCCCGCAGGGGAAGCAATCAGCCCCAGCATTTT
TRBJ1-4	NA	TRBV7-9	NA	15	CASSLAGRFNEKLFF	TGTGCCAGCAGCTTAGCCGGCAGGTTTAATGAAAAACTGTTTTTT
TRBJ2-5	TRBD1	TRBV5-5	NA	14	CASSWDRGEETQYF	TGTGCCAGCAGCTGGGACAGGGGGGAAGAGACCCAGTACTTC
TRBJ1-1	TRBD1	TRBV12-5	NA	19	CASGLLLWDRTTVNTEAFF	TGTGCTAGTGGTTTGCTACTCTGGGACAGGACCACGGTAAACACTGAAGCTTTCTTT
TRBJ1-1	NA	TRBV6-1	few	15	CASSERGALGSEAFF	TGTGCCAGCAGTGAAAGGGGGGCCTTGGGTTCTGAAGCTTTCTTT
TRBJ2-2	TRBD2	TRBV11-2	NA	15	CASSREREGLGELFF	TGTGCCAGCAGCCGAGAGCGGGAGGGCCTCGGGGAGCTGTTTTTT
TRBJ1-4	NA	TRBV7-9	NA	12	CASSLVGEKLFF	TGTGCCAGCAGCTTAGTTGGTGAAAAACTGTTTTTT
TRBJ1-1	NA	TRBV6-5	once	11	CASSYPPLAFF	TGTGCCAGCAGTTATCCCCCTTTAGCTTTCTTT